Following are 16 T cell receptor beta chains from one sample sequenced in a study of metastatic and nonmetastatic thyroid tumors. Among the patients, none had received any treatment before thyroid surgery. TCRdb redid the clone calls on the PCR reads using MiXCR. The sample records about 17,000 clones, approximately 27% being singletons. Material: tumor tissue. The receptors were sampled from a female donor with papillary thyroid cancer or a benign thyroid nodule (not recorded which). Some clones in this sample may be carry-over from other donors' samples.

The rearrangement joins TRBV11-2 to TRBJ2-1; D gene uncertain. The germline V and J ends were trimmed by 3 bases and 4 bases, with 7 bases remaining between them. Germline assignment: CDR1 SGHAT and CDR2 FQNNGV. This CDR3 comprises 13 residues. The CDR3 protein is CASSFLKYNEQFF. CDR3 DNA: TGTGCCAGCAGCTTTCTCAAGTACAATGAGCAGTTCTTC.

This clone came up a few times. The V call is TRBV4-2, the J call TRBJ2-1; tentative D call: TRBD2 (5 bases). Trimming took 0 bases from V and 0 from J, leaving 6 bases between them. The CDR3 length is 15 residues. The germline gives CDR1 LGHNA, CDR2 YNFKEQ. CDR3 loop: CASSQESGSYNEQFF. The CDR3 nucleotides are TGTGCCAGCAGCCAAGAAAGCGGCTCCTACAATGAGCAGTTCTTC.

The rearrangement uses TRBV11-2 and TRBJ2-1; tentatively, D is TRBD2 (6 bases). The V gene lost 1 base and the J gene lost 8 bases, with 24 bases spanning the gap. The CDR3 extends over 18 amino acids. Germline V CDR1 and CDR2: SGHAT, FQNNGV. The CDR3 DNA reads as TGTGCCAGCAGCTTAGTCGTTTTGACAACTGCCGGGAGCGATGAGCAGTTCTTC. This gives the protein CASSLVVLTTAGSDEQFF.

This clone was found a few times. This sequence joins TRBV7-2 and TRBJ2-7, with D possibly being TRBD1 (5 bases). This CDR3 is built from 12 residues. V was clipped by 4 bases and J by 4 bases, with 8 bases between them. Germline assignment: CDR1 SGHTA and CDR2 FQGNSA. The CDR3 here is CASSSTGYEQYF. CDR3 nucleotides: TGTGCCAGCAGCTCCACAGGTTACGAGCAGTACTTC. Filled out from reference TRBV7-2 and TRBJ2-7, the complete variable domain reads GAGVSQSPSNKVTEKGKDVELRCDPISGHTALYWYRQSLGQGLEFLIYFQGNSAPDKSGLPSDRFSAERTGGSVSTLTIQRTQQEDSAVYLCASSSTGYEQYFGPGTRLTVT.

This clone was seen ten or more times. The V and J genes are TRBV11-2 and TRBJ2-3; D possibly matches TRBD1 or TRBD2 (5 bases each). V was clipped by 5 bases and J by 1 base, with 19 bases between them. Germline values: CDR1 SGHAT, CDR2 FQNNGV. The CDR3 is 17 amino acids. CDR3 protein: CASSPSPGPSGTDTQYF. Written as DNA, the CDR3 is TGTGCCAGCAGCCCTTCCCCGGGACCTTCGGGCACAGATACGCAGTATTTT.

For this clone: With a much larger clone just one base away, this may be a read error. As DNA, the CDR3 is TGCAGTGCTATCGGGGGGGCCAGTGAGCAGTTCTTC. Translating gives CSAIGGASEQFF. The V call is TRBV20-1, the J call TRBJ2-1; 8 positions agree with TRBD2. The germline gives CDR1 DFQATT, CDR2 SNEGSKA (reference sequence). This CDR3 has 12 residues. Trimming took 4 bases from V and 9 from J; bases not matched to a gene: 5.

This clone was counted a few times. Just one base apart from a much larger clone, this may be a read error. The rearrangement uses TRBV14 and TRBJ2-1; 8 positions match TRBD2. This CDR3 comprises 16 residues. Germline trimming cut 0 bases from V and 5 bases from J; bases unmatched to any gene: 6. The V gene's germline CDR1 is SGHDN and CDR2 FVKESK. The CDR3 coding sequence is TGTGCCAGCAGCCAAGATTTTAGGCGGGGGGACAATGAGCAGTTCTTC. Its translation: CASSQDFRRGDNEQFF. The entire variable domain, with the rest obtained from reference TRBV14 and TRBJ2-1, is as follows: EAGVTQFPSHSVIEKGQTVTLRCDPISGHDNLYWYRRVMGKEIKFLLHFVKESKQDESGMPNNRFLAERTGGTYSTLKVQPAELEDSGVYFCASSQDFRRGDNEQFFGPGTRLTVL.

The CDR3 DNA follows: TGCGCCAGCAGCCAAGGATTGGTGCGGGGGGGCAGGTACGAGCAGTACTTC. It is translated as CASSQGLVRGGRYEQYF. The chain couples TRBV4-3 to TRBJ2-7, with 9 bases fitting TRBD2. V lost 1 base to trimming and J lost 4 bases; unmatched junction nucleotides: 11. Germline CDR1 and CDR2: LGHNA and YSLEER. The CDR3 runs to 17 residues.

The chain couples TRBV20-1 to TRBJ1-6; maybe TRBD1 (6 bases). The CDR3 has 16 residues. Looked up from germline, CDR1 is DFQATT and CDR2 is SNEGSKA (reference sequence). The germline V and J ends were trimmed by 0 bases and 4 bases, with 13 bases remaining between them. Written as DNA, the CDR3 is TGCAGTGCTAGAGATCTGACCGGACAGTATAATTCACCCCTCCACTTT. It yields the protein CSARDLTGQYNSPLHF.

By sample share, this clone is medium-sized (0.01 to 0.1%). The chain has TRBV19 and TRBJ2-7, with D perhaps matching TRBD2 (5 bases). V was pared by 4 bases and J by 2 bases, with 9 bases between. CDR3 length: 13 amino acids. The germline CDR1 and CDR2 sequences are LNHDA and SQIVND (reference sequence). The DNA for the CDR3 is TGTGCCAGTAGTACAACTAGTGCCTACGAGCAGTACTTC. Protein product: CASSTTSAYEQYF.

The chain links TRBV5-1 to TRBJ2-1; D might be TRBD2 (6 bases). Trimming removed 2 bases at V and 6 bases at J, with 12 bases between. The CDR3 totals 14 residues. CDR1 and CDR2 from the germline V gene are SGHRS and YFSETQ. For the CDR3, the DNA is TGCGCCAGCAGCTTTAGCGGAGACCCCAATGAGCAGTTCTTC. This encodes CASSFSGDPNEQFF.

The CDR3 loop reads CASTRYLSTDTQYF. Here the CDR3 DNA reads TGTGCCAGCACGCGGTATTTAAGCACAGATACGCAGTATTTT. The rearrangement uses TRBV2 and TRBJ2-3; no reliable D call. V shed 7 bases and J shed 0 bases, with 11 bases lying between them. The germline V gene has CDR1 SNHLY and CDR2 FYNNEI. The CDR3 contains 14 residues.

This clone was found many times. The chain combines TRBV6-1 with TRBJ2-1; 12 nucleotides agree with TRBD2. Germline values: CDR1 MNHNS, CDR2 SASEGT. CDR3 length equals 16 residues. The V gene end was trimmed by 6 bases and the J gene end by 9 bases; junction bases not matched to a gene: 12. CDR3: CASRFGLAGSNPEQFF. The DNA for the CDR3 is TGTGCCAGCAGATTCGGACTAGCGGGAAGTAACCCTGAGCAGTTCTTC.

The chain is built from TRBV2 and TRBJ2-3; TRBD1 is a possible D gene (5 bases). The ends were cut back, 6 bases at V and 1 base at J, with 11 bases in the middle. CDR1 SNHLY and CDR2 FYNNEI come from the germline V gene. The CDR3 is made up of 14 amino acids. This CDR3 reads CASSQGSCTDTQYF. CDR3 nucleotides: TGTGCCAGCAGCCAGGGTTCTTGCACAGATACGCAGTATTTT.

The chain carries TRBV12-3 or TRBV12-4 and TRBJ2-7; tentatively, D is TRBD1 (7 bases). Trimming cost V 6 bases and J 1 base, with 16 bases left between them. CDR3 length: 15 residues. As DNA, the CDR3 is TGTGCCAGCAGGGCGGGACAGAAGGGGTCCTACGAGCAGTACTTC. It yields the protein CASRAGQKGSYEQYF.

A note on this clone: Possible read error: a much larger clone is one base away. V is TRBV6-2 or TRBV6-3 and J is TRBJ1-1; TRBD1 is a possible D gene (5 bases). Germline V CDR1 and CDR2: MNHEY, SVGEGT. The CDR3 totals 14 residues. CDR3 DNA: TGTGCCAGCAGTTTGACAGAGGGAAAGACTGAAACTTTCTTT. Its translation: CASSLTEGKTETFF.